This T cell receptor (beta chain) was identified during a study of blood T cell repertoires in COVID-19. Across the study: The United States, Italy and Spain supplied acute and convalescent COVID-19 samples.

V shed 3 bases and J shed 0 bases, with 14 bases lying between them. Per germline, CDR1 SEHNR and CDR2 FQNEAQ (reference sequence). The CDR3 contains 16 residues. Original methodology: Amplification of reference gene primers was used by the study to estimate nucleated cell counts. The protocol was immunoSEQ multiplex PCR, while the TCRdb copy is restricted to in-frame clones and leaves out a portion. The V and J calls and clone size were taken over from that table, and D and trimming were inferred from the DNA. The sample lists some 240,000 clones; roughly 79% were seen once. Sequencing was done on a sample of peripheral blood. The TCR sequence derives from a woman aged 80 or older with COVID-19, enrolled during active disease. The chain recombines TRBV7-9 with TRBJ1-2; D unresolved. The CDR3 region has the DNA TGTGCCAGCAGCTTTTCAAGACGACTAGCTAACTATGGCTACACCTTC. Its protein is CASSFSRRLANYGYTF. The entire variable domain, with the rest obtained from reference TRBV7-9 and TRBJ1-2, is as follows: DTGVSQNPRHKITKRGQNVTFRCDPISEHNRLYWYRQTLGQGPEFLTYFQNEAQLEKSRLLSDRFSAERPKGSFSTLEIQRTEQGDSAMYLCASSFSRRLANYGYTFGSGTRLTVV.